This T cell receptor beta chain was found in a study of blood T cell repertoires in COVID-19. Sequenced by immunoSEQ multiplex PCR; TCRdb stores in-frame clones only, minus some. The data contain about 160,000 clones, about 83% of them seen just once; the ten biggest clones take up 3.6%. Participants were aged roughly 18 to 90 years, lived in about two dozen US areas, and enrolled virtually. The CDR3 is 17 residues long. Losses at the gene ends were 6 bases for V and 3 bases for J; bases not matched to a gene: 13. Germline CDR1 MDHEN, CDR2 SYDVKM. This TCR was recovered from a woman aged 50 to 60 in a cohort exposed to, infected with or recovered from COVID-19 (not recorded which). Source material: PBMCs or T cells enriched from blood (not recorded which). J is TRBJ2-1 and V is TRBV28; the match to TRBD1 covers 8 bases. CDR3 sequence reads: CASSHTERTGNYNEQFF. The CDR3 DNA is TGTGCCAGCAGCCATACCGAGAGGACAGGGAACTACAATGAGCAGTTCTTC.